This paragraph reports one T cell receptor beta chain. What it binds is not known. This sample is part of a study of cytomegalovirus exposure and HLA in healthy donors. Across the whole study: Both the 120 validation repertoires and the 600 to 750 first-cohort repertoires used the same platform, as reported by a later analysis.

Clones were read by immunoSEQ multiplex PCR, and TCRdb kept only the in-frame ones, dropping some. The data contain roughly 75,000 clones, around 94% of them singletons. Study-wide results and caveats: Associated with cytomegalovirus, according to the listing, were some 150 TCR beta chains.

This CDR3 contains 14 residues. Germline lookup yields CDR1 SGHTS and CDR2 YDEGEE. Trimming took 0 bases from V and 6 from J; bases not matched to a gene: 2. The chain employs TRBV5-8 and TRBJ1-4; 7 bases agree with TRBD1. This receptor was identified in a woman younger than 35 in good health and CMV-seropositive. Sequenced material: PBMCs. This chain's CDR3 is CASSLVGTDEKLFF. The CDR3 DNA sequence: TGTGCCAGCAGCTTGGTTGGGACAGATGAAAAACTGTTTTTT.